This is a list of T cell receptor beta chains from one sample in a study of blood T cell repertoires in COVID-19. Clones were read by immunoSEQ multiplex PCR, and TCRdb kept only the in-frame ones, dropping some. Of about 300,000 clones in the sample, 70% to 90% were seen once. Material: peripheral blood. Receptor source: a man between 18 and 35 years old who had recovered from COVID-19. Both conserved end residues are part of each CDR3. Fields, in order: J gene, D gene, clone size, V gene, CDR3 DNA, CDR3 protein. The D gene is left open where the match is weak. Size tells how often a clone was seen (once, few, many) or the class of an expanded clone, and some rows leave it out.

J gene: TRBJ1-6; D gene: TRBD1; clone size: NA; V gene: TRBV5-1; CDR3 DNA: TGCGCCAGCAGCTTAGGACAGGGAAACTCACCCCTCCACTTT; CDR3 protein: CASSLGQGNSPLHF
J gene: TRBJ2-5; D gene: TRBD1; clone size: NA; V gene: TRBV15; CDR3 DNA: TGTGCCACCAGCAGTGCGGGACAGGGGGGAGAGACCCAGTACTTC; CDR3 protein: CATSSAGQGGETQYF
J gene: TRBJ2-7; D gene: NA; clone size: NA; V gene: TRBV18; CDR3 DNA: TGTGCCAGCTCACCCTATAGACAGTTAATAGGGTCCTACGAGCAGTACTTC; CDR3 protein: CASSPYRQLIGSYEQYF
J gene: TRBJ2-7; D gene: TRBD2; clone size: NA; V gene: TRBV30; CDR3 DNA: TGTGCCTGGAGTCGCTTCGGACTAGTTTCCTACGAGCAGTACTTC; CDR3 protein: CAWSRFGLVSYEQYF
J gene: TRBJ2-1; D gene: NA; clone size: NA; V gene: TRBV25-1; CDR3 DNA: TGTGCCAGCAGTGGACCAGGTTACAATGAGCAGTTCTTC; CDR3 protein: CASSGPGYNEQFF
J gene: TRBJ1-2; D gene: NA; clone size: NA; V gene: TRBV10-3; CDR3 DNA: TGTGCCATCAGGTCACAGGGAGAGGATGGCTACACCTTC; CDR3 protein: CAIRSQGEDGYTF
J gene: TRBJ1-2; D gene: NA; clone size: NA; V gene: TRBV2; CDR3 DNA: TGTGCCAGCAACGGGGATAGCCATGGCTACACCTTC; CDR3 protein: CASNGDSHGYTF
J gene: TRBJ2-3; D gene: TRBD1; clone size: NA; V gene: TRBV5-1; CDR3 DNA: TGCGCCAGCAGCTCCACAGGGGCACTAGGCACAGATACGCAGTATTTT; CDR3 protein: CASSSTGALGTDTQYF
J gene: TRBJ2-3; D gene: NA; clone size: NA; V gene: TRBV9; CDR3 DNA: TGTGCCAGCAGCGTAGAGGGGGTGGCGACAGATACGCAGTATTTT; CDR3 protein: CASSVEGVATDTQYF
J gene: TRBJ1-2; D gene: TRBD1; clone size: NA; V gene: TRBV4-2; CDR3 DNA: TGTGCCAGCAGCCAGGGGACAGACTATGGCTACACCTTC; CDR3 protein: CASSQGTDYGYTF
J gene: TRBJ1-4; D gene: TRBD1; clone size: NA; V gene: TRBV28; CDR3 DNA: TGTGCCAGCAGGGGGACAGGTTGGAATGAAAAACTGTTTTTT; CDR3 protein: CASRGTGWNEKLFF
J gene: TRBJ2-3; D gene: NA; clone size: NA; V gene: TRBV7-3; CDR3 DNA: TGTGCCAGCAGCCGGGGAAGCACAGATACGCAGTATTTT; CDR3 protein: CASSRGSTDTQYF
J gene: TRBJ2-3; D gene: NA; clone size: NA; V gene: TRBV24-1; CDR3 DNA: TGTGCCACCAGTCCCCCGGGGGCAGATACGCAGTATTTT; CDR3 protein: CATSPPGADTQYF
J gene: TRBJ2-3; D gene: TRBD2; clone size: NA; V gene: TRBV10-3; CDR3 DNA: TGTGCCATCAGTGAACTCGCGGGAGGGGCAGATACGCAGTATTTT; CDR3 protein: CAISELAGGADTQYF
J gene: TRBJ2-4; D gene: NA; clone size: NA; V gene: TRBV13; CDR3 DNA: TGTGCCAGCAACCTGGGGGGGGCGGACATTCAGTACTTC; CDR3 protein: CASNLGGADIQYF
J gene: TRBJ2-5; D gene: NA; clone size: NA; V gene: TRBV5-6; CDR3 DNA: TGTGCCAGCAGCTTGGTGGCGGGTCGACAGACCCAGTACTTC; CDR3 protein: CASSLVAGRQTQYF
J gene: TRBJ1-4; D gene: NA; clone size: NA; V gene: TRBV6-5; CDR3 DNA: TGTGCCAGCAGTCGACGACAGTGGGGTAATGAAAAACTGTTTTTT; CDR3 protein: CASSRRQWGNEKLFF
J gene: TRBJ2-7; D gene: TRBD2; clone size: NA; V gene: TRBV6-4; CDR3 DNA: TGTGCCAGCAGTGAGGCAGCGGGGGGGTCCTACGAGCAGTACTTC; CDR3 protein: CASSEAAGGSYEQYF
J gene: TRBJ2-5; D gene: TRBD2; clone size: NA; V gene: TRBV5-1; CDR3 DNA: TGCGCCAGCAGCTCGACTAGCGAAGGGTACCAAGAGACCCAGTACTTC; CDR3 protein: CASSSTSEGYQETQYF
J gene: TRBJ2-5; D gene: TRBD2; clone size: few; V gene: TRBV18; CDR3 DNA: TGTGCCAGCTCATTGAGGAGCGGGGGGAATCGGACCCAGTACTTC; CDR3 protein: CASSLRSGGNRTQYF
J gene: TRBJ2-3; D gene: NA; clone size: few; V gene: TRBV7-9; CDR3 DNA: TGTGCCAGCAGCTTGGCCAACACAGATACGCAGTATTTT; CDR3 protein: CASSLANTDTQYF
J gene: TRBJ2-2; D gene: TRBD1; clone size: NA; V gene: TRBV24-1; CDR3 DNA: TGTGCCACCCGGGACAGAAACACCGGGGAGCTGTTTTTT; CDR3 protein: CATRDRNTGELFF
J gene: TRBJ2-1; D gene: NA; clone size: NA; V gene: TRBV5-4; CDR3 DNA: TGTGCCAGCAGCCTAGAAGGGGTCTCCTACAATGAGCAGTTCTTC; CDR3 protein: CASSLEGVSYNEQFF
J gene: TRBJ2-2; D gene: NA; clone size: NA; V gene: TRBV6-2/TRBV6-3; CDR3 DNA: TGTGCCAGCAGTCCATCGAACACCGGGGAGCTGTTTTTT; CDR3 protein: CASSPSNTGELFF
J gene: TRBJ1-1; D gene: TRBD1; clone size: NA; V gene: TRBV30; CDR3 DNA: TGTGCCTGGAGTGTTGAGAGGGACAGGGGCCGGGGCACTGAAGCTTTCTTT; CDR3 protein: CAWSVERDRGRGTEAFF
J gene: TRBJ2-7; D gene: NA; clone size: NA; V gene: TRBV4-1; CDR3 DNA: TGCGCCAGCAGCCAAGGTCCAAAGGGAGCCGAGCAGTACTTC; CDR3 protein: CASSQGPKGAEQYF
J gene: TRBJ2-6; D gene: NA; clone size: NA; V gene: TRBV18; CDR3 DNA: TGTGCCAGCTCACCGGTAGGAGGGAACTCTGGGGCCAACGTCCTGACTTTC; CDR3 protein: CASSPVGGNSGANVLTF
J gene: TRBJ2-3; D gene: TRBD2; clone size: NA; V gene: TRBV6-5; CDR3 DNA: TGTGCCAGCCCGGGAGGGACAGATACGCAGTATTTT; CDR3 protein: CASPGGTDTQYF
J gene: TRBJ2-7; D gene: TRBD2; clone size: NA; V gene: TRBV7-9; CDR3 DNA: TGTGCCAGCAGCTTAGAGGGAGGGGTCGAGCAGTACTTC; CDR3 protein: CASSLEGGVEQYF
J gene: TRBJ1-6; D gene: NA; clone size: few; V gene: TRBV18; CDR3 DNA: TGTGCCAGCTCACCACGGACCATAGCGGATAATTCACCCCTCCACTTT; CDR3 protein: CASSPRTIADNSPLHF
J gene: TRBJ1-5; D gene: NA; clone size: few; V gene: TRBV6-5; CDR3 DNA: TGTGCCAGCAGTTCCCAGGGGAGCAATCAGCCCCAGCATTTT; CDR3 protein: CASSSQGSNQPQHF
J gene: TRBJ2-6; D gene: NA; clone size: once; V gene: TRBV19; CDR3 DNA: TGTGCCAGTAGTATAGCGACAGGTACAGACTCTGGGGCCAACGTCCTGACTTTC; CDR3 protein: CASSIATGTDSGANVLTF
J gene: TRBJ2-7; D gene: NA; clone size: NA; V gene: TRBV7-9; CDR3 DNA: TGTGCCAGCAACGACCTGGGGGAGGCCGAGCAGTACTTC; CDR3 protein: CASNDLGEAEQYF
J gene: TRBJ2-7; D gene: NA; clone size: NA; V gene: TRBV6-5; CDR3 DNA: TGTGCCAGCAGCCGAAACAGGGACGCCTACGAGCAGTACTTC; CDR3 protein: CASSRNRDAYEQYF
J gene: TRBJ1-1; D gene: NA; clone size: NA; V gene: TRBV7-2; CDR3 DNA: TGTGCCAGCAGCTTAAGGGCAGAGAGGGGGATGAACACTGAAGCTTTCTTT; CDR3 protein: CASSLRAERGMNTEAFF
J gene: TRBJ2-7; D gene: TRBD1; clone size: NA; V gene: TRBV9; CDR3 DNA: TGTGCCAGCAGCTCTACCCTGACAGGGAAAGCCTACGAGCAGTACTTC; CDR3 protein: CASSSTLTGKAYEQYF
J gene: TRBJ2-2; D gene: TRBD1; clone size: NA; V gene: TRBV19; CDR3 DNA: TGTGCCAGTTCAAACACAGGGGCCACCGGGGAGCTGTTTTTT; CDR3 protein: CASSNTGATGELFF
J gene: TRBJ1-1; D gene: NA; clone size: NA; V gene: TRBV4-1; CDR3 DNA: TGCGCCAGCAGCCAGACGACAGAGAACACTGAAGCTTTCTTT; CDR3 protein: CASSQTTENTEAFF
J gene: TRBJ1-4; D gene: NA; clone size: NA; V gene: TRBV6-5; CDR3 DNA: TGTGCCAGCAGTTGGGCCGGGGGTCTGTCTAATGAAAAACTGTTTTTT; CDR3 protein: CASSWAGGLSNEKLFF